A single sample is the source of the 6 T cell receptor beta chains below, sequenced in a study of blood T cells in healthy people across ages. A second PCR, run for roughly 7 to 11 cycles, used a sample-barcoded 5' primer plus a J-beta primer mix. MiXCR, run by TCRdb on the 5' RACE reads, gives a single entry per CDR3 protein. The repertoire has approximately 1,000,000 distinct CDR3 sequences, 45% of them found once; the top ten carry around 18%. The sample taken for sequencing was blood. The receptors here all came from a woman aged 60-75 years in good health.

The chain links TRBV7-2 to TRBJ2-1; weak D call: TRBD2 (5 bases). Trimming left V 1 base short and J 3 bases short, with 16 bases between. CDR3 length: 17 residues. The V gene's germline CDR1 is SGHTA and CDR2 FQGNSA. The CDR3 nucleotides read TGTGCCAGCAGCTTAGATTTTAGGCGGACTTACTACAATGAGCAGTTCTTC. This sequence encodes CASSLDFRRTYYNEQFF.

The J gene is TRBJ2-5, the V gene TRBV21-1; TRBD1 is the table's D call, not checked against the DNA. TRBV21-1 is a pseudogene locus. The CDR3 is 14 residues long. The CDR3, as DNA: TGTGCCAGCAGCAAGAAGACAGGGAAAGAGACCCAGTACTTC. It is translated as CASSKKTGKETQYF.

This clonotype occurred a few times. This chain joins TRBV20-1 and TRBJ2-7; 9 bases align to TRBD1. The length of the CDR3 is 15 residues. V gave up 5 bases and J gave up 5 bases; unmatched junction bases: 13. In germline, CDR1 is DFQATT, CDR2 SNEGSKA (reference sequence). CDR3 residues: CSAPKQGAVFDEQYF. The CDR3, as DNA: TGCAGTGCTCCTAAACAGGGGGCGGTGTTCGACGAGCAGTACTTC.

The chain couples TRBV20-1 to TRBJ1-1; D uncertain. Germline V CDR1 and CDR2: DFQATT, SNEGSKA (reference sequence). The V end was cut by 0 bases, the J end by 8 bases, with 13 bases between. CDR3 length equals 13 residues. The DNA for the CDR3 is TGCAGTGCTAGAGATCTGCGGACGCAAGAAGCTTTCTTT. This encodes CSARDLRTQEAFF.

J is TRBJ2-5 and V is TRBV30; D remains ambiguous. TRBJ2-7 explains the end of the DNA better; the J call may be wrong. The CDR3 covers 14 residues. Germline V gives CDR1 GTSNPN, CDR2 SVGIG (reference sequence). DNA for the CDR3: TGTGCCTGGAGTGTCGTAGGGCTCACCTACGAGCAGTACTTC. Its protein product is CAWSVVGLTYEQYF.

This clonotype has more than one count but fewer than ten. The rearrangement joins TRBV12-3 or TRBV12-4 to TRBJ1-5; the D gene is possibly TRBD1 (6 bases). V was cut by 4 bases and J by 3 bases, with 10 bases left in between. This CDR3 contains 14 residues. The CDR3 nucleotides are TGTGCCAGCAGTTCCCCAGGGGTCAATCAGCCCCAGCATTTT. It encodes CASSSPGVNQPQHF.